These T cell receptor beta chains were read from a single sample in a study of shared clonotypes between healthy human individuals. Profiled with immunoSEQ multiplex PCR; TCRdb holds only in-frame clones, not every one. The data hold some 2.1 million clones, with around 93% observed a single time. Sequenced sample: naive CD8+ T cells from PBMCs. The receptor source for this set is a man in his late teens or twenties in good health. Some clones in this sample may be carry-over from other donors' samples. CDR3s include the opening cysteine and the closing phenylalanine or tryptophan. Each record gives: D gene, V gene, J gene, CDR3 DNA, CDR3 protein. D genes are given only for firm matches.

TRBD2,TRBV4-2,TRBJ2-7,TGTGCCAGCACCCTATCAGCGGGAGGGTCCTACGAGCAGTACTTC,CASTLSAGGSYEQYF
TRBD1,TRBV11-3,TRBJ2-1,TGTGCCAGCAGCTTAGGCAGGGGGCCTGGTGAGCAGTTCTTC,CASSLGRGPGEQFF
TRBD2,TRBV28,TRBJ2-7,TGTGCCAGCAGTTTAATCCCCGGCGGGCGGGGGAACGAGCAGTACTTC,CASSLIPGGRGNEQYF
TRBD1,TRBV11-2,TRBJ2-7,TGTGCCAGCAGCCCAGGGGGCCCCGGCGAGCAGTACTTC,CASSPGGPGEQYF
-,TRBV6-1,TRBJ1-5,TGTGCCAGCAGTGACCCCGGTTACCAGCCCCAGCATTTT,CASSDPGYQPQHF
TRBD1,TRBV4-3,TRBJ1-1,TGCGCCAGCAGCCAAGATGGCGCGGACAGGGTCGTAGCTTTCTTT,CASSQDGADRVVAFF
-,TRBV7-9,TRBJ2-7,TGTGCCAGCAGCCGGGACCTACTCTACGAGCAGTACTTC,CASSRDLLYEQYF
TRBD1,TRBV5-1,TRBJ2-7,TGCGCCAGCTACCCGAGGACAGGGTTTCGCGAGCAGTACTTC,CASYPRTGFREQYF
TRBD1,TRBV6-5,TRBJ2-5,TGTGCCAGCAGACCAGGGGACAGCCAAGAGACCCAGTACTTC,CASRPGDSQETQYF
-,TRBV11-2,TRBJ2-1,TGTGCCAGCAGCACCCCCCGTGCGGAGCAGTTCTTC,CASSTPRAEQFF
-,TRBV9,TRBJ1-2,TGTGCCAGCAGCGTAGGGGACTCCATCCCTAACTATGGCTACACCTTC,CASSVGDSIPNYGYTF
-,TRBV5-6,TRBJ1-1,TGTGCCAGCAGCTTGATGGGGGGGACTGAAGCTTTCTTT,CASSLMGGTEAFF
-,TRBV27,TRBJ2-5,TGTGCCAGCAGTCCGTCGCAAGAGACCCAGTACTTC,CASSPSQETQYF
-,TRBV11-1,TRBJ2-7,TGTGCCAGCAGCCCCGCGTTCGGTGACTACGAGCAGTACTTC,CASSPAFGDYEQYF
-,TRBV9,TRBJ2-7,TGTGCCAGCAGCTCTCGGCCCAACTACGAGCAGTACTTC,CASSSRPNYEQYF
TRBD2,TRBV28,TRBJ2-7,TGTGCCAGCACCCGGGGACTAGCGGGAGCTTACGAGCAGTACTTC,CASTRGLAGAYEQYF
-,TRBV12-5,TRBJ1-2,TGTGCTAGTGGTTATGCAGGGTCAGCCTATGGCTACACCTTC,CASGYAGSAYGYTF